This T cell receptor beta chain comes out of a study of T cell repertoires in cytomegalovirus infection. Study observations and caveats: Summed frequency of public TCR beta families distinguished CMV carriers with the relevant HLA.

V shed 0 bases and J shed 0 bases, with 10 bases lying between them. CDR1 is SGHRS and CDR2 is YFSETQ in the germline V gene. The CDR3 runs 15 residues. In its sample, this clonotype was seen many times. Its antigen is as yet unknown. TCRdb independently ran MiXCR on the reads; one entry per CDR3 protein. The top ten hold roughly 10% of the sample, which has around 450,000 distinct CDR3 sequences, about 10% seen once. This chain links TRBV5-1 with TRBJ2-7; perhaps TRBD1 as D (5 bases). The source material was PBMCs. The sequence was collected from a human donor in good health (CMV status not recorded). Some clones in this sample may be carry-over from other donors' samples. The CDR3 spells CASSLAATDSYEQYF. The DNA of the CDR3 is TGCGCCAGCAGCTTGGCCGCGACAGACTCCTACGAGCAGTACTTC. The full variable domain, its missing parts supplied by reference TRBV5-1 and TRBJ2-7, is KAGVTQTPRYLIKTRGQQVTLSCSPISGHRSVSWYQQTPGQGLQFLFEYFSETQRNKGNFPGRFSGRQFSNSRSEMNVSTLELGDSALYLCASSLAATDSYEQYFGPGTRLTVT.